The clone carrying this TCR beta chain was counted a few times. The record originates from a study of blood T cell repertoires in COVID-19. TCRdb's copy holds only in-frame clones and misses some; the assay was immunoSEQ multiplex PCR. This table holds roughly 87,000 clones, more than 70% found once. The CDR3 is made up of 14 amino acids. V was pared by 4 bases and J by 4 bases, with 3 bases of the junction left unmatched. The germline V gene encodes CDR1 SNHLY and CDR2 FYNNEI. Specimen: peripheral blood. The rearrangement uses TRBV2 and TRBJ1-5, with 8 positions matching TRBD1. This receptor was obtained from a woman over 75 with acute or convalescent COVID-19. For the CDR3, the DNA is TGTGCCAGCAGTGGGGACAGGCGTAATCAGCCCCAGCATTTT. The encoded protein is CASSGDRRNQPQHF.